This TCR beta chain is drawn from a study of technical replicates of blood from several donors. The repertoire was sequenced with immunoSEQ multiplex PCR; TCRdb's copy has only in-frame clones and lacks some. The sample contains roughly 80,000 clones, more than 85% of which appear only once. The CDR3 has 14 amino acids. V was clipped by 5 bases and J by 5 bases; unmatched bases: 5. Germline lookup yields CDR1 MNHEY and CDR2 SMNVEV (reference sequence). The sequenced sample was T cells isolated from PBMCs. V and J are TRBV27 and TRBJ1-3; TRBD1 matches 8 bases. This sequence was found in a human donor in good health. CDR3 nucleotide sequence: TGTGCCAGCAGTCCACGACAGGGGAGAAACACCATATATTTT. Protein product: CASSPRQGRNTIYF.